This section outlines one TCR beta chain sequence together with its context. Following extraction, RNA underwent reverse transcription to cDNA, which served as the sequencing template. Sequencing used immunoSEQ multiplex PCR; TCRdb keeps in-frame clones, though not all of them. Among 200,000 to 250,000 clones listed, around 66% were seen once. This sample is part of a study of CD8+ T cells in alopecia areata. On the study more broadly: The study gave treated patients oral tofacitinib at 5 to 10 mg twice daily.

Treatment here: oral pan-JAK inhibitor, 5-10 mg twice daily. Sequencing used CD4+ T cells sorted from blood, obtained between weeks 43 and 45, from a patient treated with tofacitinib. The clonotype was recovered from a human donor with alopecia areata.

CDR3 sequence (DNA): TGTGCCAGCAACAGGGCGAACACTGAAGCTTTCTTT. As protein: CASNRANTEAFF. The chain has TRBV6-1 and TRBJ1-1; possibly TRBD1 for D (6 bases). Germline lookup yields CDR1 MNHNS and CDR2 SASEGT. V lost 7 bases, J lost 1 base, and 7 bases lay in between. This CDR3 has 12 residues.